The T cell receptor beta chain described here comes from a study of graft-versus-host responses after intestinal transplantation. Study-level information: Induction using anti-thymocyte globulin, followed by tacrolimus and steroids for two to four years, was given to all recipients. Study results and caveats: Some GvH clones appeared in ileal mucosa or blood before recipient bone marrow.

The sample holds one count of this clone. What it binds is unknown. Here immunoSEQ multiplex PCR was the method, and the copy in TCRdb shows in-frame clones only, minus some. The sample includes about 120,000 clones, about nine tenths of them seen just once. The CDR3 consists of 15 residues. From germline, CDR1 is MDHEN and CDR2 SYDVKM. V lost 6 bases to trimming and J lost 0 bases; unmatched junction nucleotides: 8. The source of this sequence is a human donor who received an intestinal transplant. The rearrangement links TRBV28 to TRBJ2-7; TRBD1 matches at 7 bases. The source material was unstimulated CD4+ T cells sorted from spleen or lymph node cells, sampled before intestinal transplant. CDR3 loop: CASRSGQAYSYEQYF. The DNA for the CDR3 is TGTGCCAGCAGGTCTGGACAGGCCTACTCCTACGAGCAGTACTTC.